The source of this TCR beta chain is a study of OX40 agonist ivuxolimab in advanced cancers. Germline lookup yields CDR1 SGHRS and CDR2 YFSETQ. The CDR3 is 15 residues long. V gave up 0 bases and J gave up 0 bases, with 4 bases separating them. Here immunoSEQ multiplex PCR was the method, and the copy in TCRdb shows in-frame clones only, minus some. The data show about 66,000 clones, around 86% seen once. The sequence came from an adult with an advanced solid tumor such as melanoma, head and neck, liver or kidney cancer. The chain combines TRBV5-1 with TRBJ2-6, with unresolved D. This sample comprised CD4+ or CD8+ T cells sorted from blood, obtained in a trial of the OX40 agonist ivuxolimab. The CDR3: CASSLGPSGANVLTF. In DNA, the CDR3 is TGCGCCAGCAGCTTGGGTCCCTCTGGGGCCAACGTCCTGACTTTC. Full variable domain (remainder filled in from reference TRBV5-1 and TRBJ2-6): KAGVTQTPRYLIKTRGQQVTLSCSPISGHRSVSWYQQTPGQGLQFLFEYFSETQRNKGNFPGRFSGRQFSNSRSEMNVSTLELGDSALYLCASSLGPSGANVLTFGAGSRLTVL.